A selection of T cell receptor beta chains follows, all from one sample in a study of cytomegalovirus exposure and HLA in healthy donors. The assay was immunoSEQ multiplex PCR, and TCRdb's table has in-frame clones only and misses some. The sample yields approximately 88,000 clones, roughly 80% seen once. The sample consisted of PBMCs. The receptors shown here come from a man aged 45 to 65 in good health and CMV-seropositive. The conserved cysteine and the conserved F or W are not part of the CDR3 here. The order of the fields is J gene, V gene, CDR3 protein.

>TRBJ1-4|TRBV2
ASSGQGEKLF
>.|TRBV18
ASSPLQSSYEQY
>TRBJ2-5|TRBV29-1
SVVSGTAKETQY
>TRBJ1-6|TRBV30
AWRGRFYNSPLN
>TRBJ2-2|TRBV19
ASSIASSTGELF
>TRBJ2-7|TRBV9
ASSATGASSYEQY
>TRBJ1-1|TRBV5-1
ASSLDREGVS
>.|TRBV29-1
SVDGTGTLGYEQY
>TRBJ1-5|TRBV6-1
ASSLGQGQPQH
>TRBJ2-3|TRBV9
ASSPRLAGTDTQY
>TRBJ1-3|TRBV15
ATSREGSSGNTIY
>TRBJ2-5|TRBV2
ASRQGGETQY
>TRBJ2-7|TRBV2
ASRDGTGAHEQY
>TRBJ2-7|TRBV28
ATIDGTGIEQY
>TRBJ1-2|TRBV4-3
ASSQDQPGGGSYGYT
>TRBJ1-2|TRBV2
ASSGVGGWDSYGYT
>TRBJ1-6|TRBV28
ASSSLASDSPLH
>TRBJ1-5|TRBV6-1
ASTDTGGGNQPQN
>TRBJ1-1|TRBV7-2
ASSPLTEAF
>TRBJ1-1|TRBV7-9
ASSLDSSTEAF
>TRBJ2-1|TRBV7-2
ASSPSPTSNEQF
>TRBJ2-2|TRBV7-3
ASSPGTGVHGELF
>TRBJ2-5|TRBV18
ASSPPGDRGQETQY
>TRBJ1-2|TRBV7-2
ASTPARQGHGYT
>TRBJ1-1|TRBV7-9
SSSPGQGSSTEAF
>TRBJ2-5|TRBV30
AWRTSGGAGETQY
>TRBJ1-2|TRBV15
ATSRGGRGGLYGYT
>TRBJ2-3|TRBV14
ASSTRDSNPADTQY
>TRBJ2-3|TRBV7-7
ASSLGARRGTDTQY
>TRBJ1-3|TRBV19
ASNSGVGNTIY
>TRBJ1-6|TRBV5-1
ASSSSFGQGASPLN
>TRBJ1-4|TRBV19
ASSVGSGTNEKLF
>TRBJ2-2|TRBV7-8
ASSPGGGELF
>TRBJ2-2|TRBV2
ASTSRADVTGELF
>TRBJ2-5|TRBV6-1
ASSEDGRAWETQY
>TRBJ1-2|TRBV2
ASSEIRHINYGYT
>TRBJ1-2|TRBV5-6
ASSKDRGRDYGYT
>TRBJ2-3|TRBV7-3
ASSQRGQGAEDTQY
>TRBJ2-6|TRBV10-3
AISDGPSGANVLT
>TRBJ1-2|TRBV9
ASSPPGTGGGYGYP
>TRBJ2-2|TRBV7-3
ASSQVGPDTGELF
>TRBJ1-1|TRBV15
ATSFDRVGNTEAF
>TRBJ2-1|TRBV7-9
ASSLFLTGEGLDEQF
>TRBJ1-2|TRBV6-5
ASTSGVNYGYT
>TRBJ2-3|TRBV30
AWTYTDTQY
>TRBJ1-5|TRBV15
ATSPVGTGTNQPQN
>TRBJ2-7|TRBV11-2
ASSPSRGYEQY
>TRBJ2-3|TRBV7-2
ASSVFRDRGRADTQY
>TRBJ2-1|TRBV7-9
AATEDNEQF
>TRBJ2-3|TRBV19
ASSRTSVPDTQY